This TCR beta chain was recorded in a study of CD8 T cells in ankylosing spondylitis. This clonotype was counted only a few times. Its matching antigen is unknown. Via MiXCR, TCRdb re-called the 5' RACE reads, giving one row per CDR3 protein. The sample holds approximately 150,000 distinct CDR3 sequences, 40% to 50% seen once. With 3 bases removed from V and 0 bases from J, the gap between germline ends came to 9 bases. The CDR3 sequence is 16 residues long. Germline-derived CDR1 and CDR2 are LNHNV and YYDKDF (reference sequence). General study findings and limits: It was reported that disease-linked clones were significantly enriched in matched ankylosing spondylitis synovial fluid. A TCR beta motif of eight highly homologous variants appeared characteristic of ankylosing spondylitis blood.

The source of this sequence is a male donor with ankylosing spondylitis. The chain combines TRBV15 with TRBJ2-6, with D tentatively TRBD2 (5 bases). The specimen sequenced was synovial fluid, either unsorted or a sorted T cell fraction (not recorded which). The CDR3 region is CATSRSGGSGANVLTF. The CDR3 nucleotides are TGTGCCACCAGCAGGAGCGGAGGCTCTGGGGCCAACGTCCTGACTTTC. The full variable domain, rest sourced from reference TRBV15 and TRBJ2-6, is DAMVIQNPRYQVTQFGKPVTLSCSQTLNHNVMYWYQQKSSQAPKLLFHYYDKDFNNEADTPDNFQSRRPNTSFCFLDIRSPGLGDTAMYLCATSRSGGSGANVLTFGAGSRLTVL.